The 7 T cell receptor beta chains below all came from one sample that was sequenced in a study of blood T cell repertoires in COVID-19. Assay: immunoSEQ multiplex PCR; the TCRdb copy retains only in-frame clones and omits some. The top ten hold about 8% of the sample, which has some 150,000 clones, 85% to 90% seen once. Sequenced: peripheral blood. The receptors stem from a woman aged 55-70 years with acute or convalescent COVID-19.

This rearrangement joins TRBV5-4 to TRBJ2-3, with 9 bases fitting TRBD2. The trim removed 4 bases at V and 1 base at J, leaving 4 bases unmatched. CDR3 length: 15 amino acids. CDR1 and CDR2 (germline): SGHNT, YYREEE (reference sequence). The CDR3 DNA reads as TGTGCCAGCAGCCCCTGGACTAGCGGCACAGATACGCAGTATTTT. Residues: CASSPWTSGTDTQYF.

This clone was found once. The chain couples TRBV6-6 to TRBJ2-2, with unresolved D. Germline-derived CDR1 and CDR2 are MNHNY and SVGAGI (reference sequence). The CDR3 loop spans 13 amino acids. Trimming shortened V by 5 bases and J by 7 bases, and 11 bases separated the two germline ends. The CDR3: CASSLARDGELFF. As DNA, the CDR3 is TGTGCCAGCAGTCTCGCCCGCGACGGGGAGCTGTTTTTT.

The chain uses TRBV5-1 and TRBJ2-7; 9 positions agree with TRBD2. CDR1 and CDR2 (germline): SGHRS, YFSETQ. The CDR3 covers 16 residues. After removal of 0 bases from V and 2 bases from J, the junction contained 6 bases not matched to a gene. The DNA of the CDR3 is TGCGCCAGCAGCTTGGAGTCTAGCGGGGCCACCTACGAGCAGTACTTC. This encodes CASSLESSGATYEQYF.

The V and J genes are TRBV18 and TRBJ2-3; 10 bases match TRBD1. In germline, CDR1 is KGHSH, CDR2 LQKENI. J gave up 3 bases and V 3 bases, and 6 bases lay outside the gene matches. The length of the CDR3 is 16 residues. The CDR3 DNA reads as TGTGCCAGCTCACCGGGACAGGGGCCGAGTACAGATACGCAGTATTTT. Protein product: CASSPGQGPSTDTQYF.

This chain uses TRBV11-3 with TRBJ2-2; 8 bases are a match to TRBD1. The V gene's germline CDR1 is SGHNT and CDR2 YENEEA. V shed 2 bases, J shed 5 bases, and the junction held 1 base outside the gene matches. This CDR3 is built from 14 residues. CDR3 DNA sequence: TGTGCCAGCAGCTTACGGACAGGGACCGGGGAGCTGTTTTTT. It is translated as CASSLRTGTGELFF.

V gene TRBV30 combines with J gene TRBJ1-5; TRBD1 matches 9 bases. From germline, CDR1 is GTSNPN and CDR2 SVGIG (reference sequence). The CDR3 extends over 16 amino acids. Trimming took 0 bases from V and 6 from J; bases not matched to a gene: 9. This CDR3 reads CAWSVLGQGGGQPQHF. CDR3 coding DNA: TGTGCCTGGAGTGTACTGGGACAGGGAGGAGGTCAGCCCCAGCATTTT.

J is TRBJ1-2 and V is TRBV30, with D perhaps TRBD1 (6 bases). Germline V gene data show CDR1 as GTSNPN and CDR2 as SVGIG (reference sequence). Trimming left V 3 bases short and J 2 bases short, with 13 bases between. There are 14 residues in the CDR3. CDR3 sequence: CAWSPDRINYGYTF. For the CDR3, the DNA is TGTGCCTGGAGCCCAGACAGGATCAACTATGGCTACACCTTC.